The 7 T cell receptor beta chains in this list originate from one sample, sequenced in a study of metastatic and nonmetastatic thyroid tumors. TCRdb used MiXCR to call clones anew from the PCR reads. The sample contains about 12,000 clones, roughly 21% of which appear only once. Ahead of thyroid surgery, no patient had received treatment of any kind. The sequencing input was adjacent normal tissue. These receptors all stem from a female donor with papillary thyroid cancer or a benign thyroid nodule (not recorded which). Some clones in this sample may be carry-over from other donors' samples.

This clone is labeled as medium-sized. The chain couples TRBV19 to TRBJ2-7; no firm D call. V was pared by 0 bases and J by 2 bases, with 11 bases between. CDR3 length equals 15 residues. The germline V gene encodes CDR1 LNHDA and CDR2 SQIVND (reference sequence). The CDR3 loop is CASSIEWEEPYEQYF. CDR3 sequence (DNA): TGTGCCAGTAGTATAGAGTGGGAAGAACCCTACGAGCAGTACTTC.

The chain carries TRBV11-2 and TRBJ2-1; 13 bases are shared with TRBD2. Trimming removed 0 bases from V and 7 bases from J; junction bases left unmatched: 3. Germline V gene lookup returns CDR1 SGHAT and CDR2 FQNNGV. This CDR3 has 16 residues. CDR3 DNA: TGTGCCAGCAGCTTAGAAGGGACTAGCGGGATAAATGAGCAGTTCTTC. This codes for CASSLEGTSGINEQFF.

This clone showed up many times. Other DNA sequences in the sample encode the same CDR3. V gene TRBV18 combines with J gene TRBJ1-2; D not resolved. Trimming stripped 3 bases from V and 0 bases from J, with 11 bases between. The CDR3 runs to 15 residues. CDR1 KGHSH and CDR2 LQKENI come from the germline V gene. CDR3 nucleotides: TGTGCCAGCTCACCGCTAGGCGGGACTAACTATGGCTACACCTTC. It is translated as CASSPLGGTNYGYTF.

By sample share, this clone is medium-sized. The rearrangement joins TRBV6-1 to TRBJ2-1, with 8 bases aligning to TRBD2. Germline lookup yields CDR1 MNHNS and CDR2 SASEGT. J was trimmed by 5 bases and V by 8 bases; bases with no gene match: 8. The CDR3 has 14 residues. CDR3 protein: CASGLSGSHNEQFF. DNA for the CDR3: TGTGCCAGCGGGTTAAGCGGGAGTCACAATGAGCAGTTCTTC.

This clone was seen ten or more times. The CDR3 DNA is TGCAGTGCTCTACCCCCAATCCAGACCGATTATGGCTACACCTTC. It yields the protein CSALPPIQTDYGYTF. The gene calls are TRBV20-1 and TRBJ1-2; D is uncertain. The CDR3 runs to 15 residues. Germline V gene data show CDR1 as DFQATT and CDR2 as SNEGSKA (reference sequence). Trimming pared 5 bases from V and 5 bases from J, leaving 21 bases between.

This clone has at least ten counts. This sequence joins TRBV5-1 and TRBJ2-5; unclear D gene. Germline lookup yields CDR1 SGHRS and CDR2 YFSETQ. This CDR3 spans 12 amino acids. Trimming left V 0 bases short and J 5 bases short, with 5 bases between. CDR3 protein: CASSLEWETQYF. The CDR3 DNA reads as TGCGCCAGCAGCTTGGAGTGGGAGACCCAGTACTTC.

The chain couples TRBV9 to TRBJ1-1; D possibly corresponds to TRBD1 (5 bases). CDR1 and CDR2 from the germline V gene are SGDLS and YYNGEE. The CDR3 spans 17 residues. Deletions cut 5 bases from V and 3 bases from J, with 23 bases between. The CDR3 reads CASRPARAGQRYTEAFF. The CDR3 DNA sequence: TGTGCCAGCAGACCGGCGCGGGCGGGGCAGAGGTACACTGAAGCTTTCTTT.